Following are 16 T cell receptor beta chains from one sample sequenced in a study of blood T cell repertoires in COVID-19. Data came from immunoSEQ multiplex PCR; TCRdb stores just in-frame clones and leaves some out. In the table there are approximately 31,000 clones, 88% of which are singletons. Sequencing input: peripheral blood. The receptors originated from a human donor with active COVID-19. The donor label of this sample is uncertain.

The chain couples TRBV6-5 to TRBJ2-7, with 9 bases that match TRBD2. Trimming took 4 bases from V and 6 from J; bases not matched to a gene: 10. This CDR3 comprises 15 residues. Per the germline V gene, CDR1 is MNHEY and CDR2 is SVGAGI. As DNA, the CDR3 is TGTGCCAGCAGTTCCGTAGCGGGGGCTGAGGGCGAGCAGTACTTC. Residues: CASSSVAGAEGEQYF.

This clone ranks as medium-sized. The rearrangement uses TRBV9 and TRBJ1-2; D perhaps matches TRBD1 (5 bases). V gave up 4 bases and J gave up 3 bases, with 10 bases separating them. The CDR3 has 13 amino acids. Germline V lookup: CDR1 SGDLS, CDR2 YYNGEE. The CDR3 DNA reads as TGTGCCAGCAGCCCGTCGGGGGACTATGGCTACACCTTC. Its translation is CASSPSGDYGYTF.

The chain employs TRBV5-4 and TRBJ1-2, with D uncertain. Germline lookup yields CDR1 SGHNT and CDR2 YYREEE (reference sequence). V was pared by 0 bases and J by 3 bases, with 9 bases between. The CDR3 is made up of 14 amino acids. CDR3 sequence: CASSLGSGDYGYTF. The DNA of the CDR3 is TGTGCCAGCAGCTTGGGATCCGGGGACTATGGCTACACCTTC.

In this sample, this clone turned up once. The V call is TRBV18, the J call TRBJ1-6; the match to TRBD1 covers 7 bases. With 3 bases clipped from V and 9 bases from J, the junction kept 5 bases outside the gene matches. Germline V CDR1 and CDR2: KGHSH, LQKENI. This CDR3 region has 14 residues. The CDR3 region has the DNA TGTGCCAGCTCACCGGCCAGGGACAGTTCACCCCTCCACTTT. It encodes CASSPARDSSPLHF.

The chain carries TRBV3-1 (or the pseudogene TRBV3-2) and TRBJ1-5; possibly TRBD1 for D (5 bases). The V and J ends lost 1 base and 5 bases respectively, with 15 bases between them. Germline CDR1 and CDR2: LGHDT and YNNKEL (reference sequence). The CDR3 has 16 amino acids. CDR3 DNA sequence: TGTGCCAGCAGCCAAGGGGGGGGTGGGCAACATCAGCCCCAGCATTTT. It translates to CASSQGGGGQHQPQHF.

V and J are TRBV4-3 and TRBJ2-4; D is possibly TRBD1 (6 bases). Trimming pared 4 bases from V and 2 bases from J, leaving 12 bases between. This CDR3 contains 15 residues. Germline V gene data show CDR1 as LGHNA and CDR2 as YSLEER. DNA for the CDR3: TGCGCCAGCAGCCGCGGACAGAGTTCCAAAAACATTCAGTACTTC. This sequence encodes CASSRGQSSKNIQYF.

The V and J genes are TRBV5-1 and TRBJ2-1; 8 bases agree with TRBD2. Germline-derived CDR1 and CDR2 are SGHRS and YFSETQ. V lost 5 bases, J lost 0 bases, and 4 bases stayed unmatched. The CDR3 extends over 15 amino acids. The CDR3 protein is CASRTSGGSYNEQFF. CDR3 nucleotides: TGCGCCAGCAGGACCAGCGGGGGCTCCTACAATGAGCAGTTCTTC.

This clone appeared once. V is TRBV3-1 (or the pseudogene TRBV3-2) and J is TRBJ1-6; D call uncertain. This CDR3 has 18 residues. Between the trimmed V and J ends, which lost 1 base and 0 bases, there was a span of 13 bases. From germline, CDR1 is LGHDT and CDR2 YNNKEL (reference sequence). In DNA, the CDR3 is TGTGCCAGCAGCCAAGTCGCTTTTACCAGCTCCTATAATTCACCCCTCCACTTT. Protein sequence: CASSQVAFTSSYNSPLHF.

The chain employs TRBV9 and TRBJ2-5, with D perhaps TRBD1 (6 bases). The V and J ends lost 4 bases and 5 bases respectively, with 15 bases between them. Looked up from germline, CDR1 is SGDLS and CDR2 is YYNGEE. The CDR3 loop spans 14 amino acids. For the CDR3, the DNA is TGTGCCAGCAGCCCCCTAGGGGGTCGGGAGACCCAGTACTTC. Its protein product is CASSPLGGRETQYF. Full variable domain (outside the CDR3, taken from reference TRBV9 and TRBJ2-5): DSGVTQTPKHLITATGQRVTLRCSPRSGDLSVYWYQQSLDQGLQFLIQYYNGEERAKGNILERFSAQQFPDLHSELNLSSLELGDSALYFCASSPLGGRETQYFGPGTRLLVL.

The chain is built from TRBV5-6 and TRBJ1-3; 9 bases agree with TRBD1. CDR1 SGHDT and CDR2 YYEEEE come from the germline V gene. Trimming removed 6 bases from V and 4 bases from J; junction bases left unmatched: 8. This CDR3 has 15 residues. CDR3 DNA sequence: TGTGCCAGCAATACTCGGGGGACAGGGGGAAACACCATATATTTT. Amino acid sequence: CASNTRGTGGNTIYF.

The V gene is TRBV5-1, the J gene TRBJ2-5; tentatively, D is TRBD1 (5 bases). CDR3 length equals 14 residues. Trimming shortened V by 1 base and J by 2 bases, and 9 bases separated the two germline ends. Germline assignment: CDR1 SGHRS and CDR2 YFSETQ. The CDR3 loop is CASSLSRQQETQYF. The CDR3, as DNA: TGCGCCAGCAGCTTGAGTCGACAGCAAGAGACCCAGTACTTC.

The chain couples TRBV20-1 to TRBJ2-3; D unresolved. The CDR3 has 11 amino acids. CDR1 and CDR2 from the germline V gene are DFQATT and SNEGSKA (reference sequence). The ends were cut back, 6 bases at V and 6 bases at J, with 10 bases in the middle. The CDR3 bases are TGCAGTGCAACTGCACGGGATACGCAGTATTTT. This translates into CSATARDTQYF.

This clone was found once. V is TRBV18 and J is TRBJ1-1, with TRBD1 matching over 7 bases. This CDR3 is 15 amino acids long. Germline V gene lookup returns CDR1 KGHSH and CDR2 LQKENI. Trimming removed 1 base from V and 1 base from J; junction bases left unmatched: 3. The CDR3 bases are TGTGCCAGCTCACCACGGCAGGGGGAGAACACTGAAGCTTTCTTT. Its protein is CASSPRQGENTEAFF.

The J gene is TRBJ1-6, the V gene TRBV3-1 (or the pseudogene TRBV3-2), with 8 nucleotides matching TRBD1. This CDR3 has 14 amino acids. V was pared by 1 base and J by 9 bases, with 2 bases of the junction left unmatched. Germline V lookup: CDR1 LGHDT, CDR2 YNNKEL (reference sequence). Here the CDR3 reads CASSQGTGPSPLHF. The CDR3 nucleotides are TGTGCCAGCAGCCAAGGGACAGGGCCTTCACCCCTCCACTTT.

This sequence joins TRBV14 and TRBJ2-7; perhaps TRBD1 as D (6 bases). The CDR3 has 17 amino acids. CDR1 is SGHDN, CDR2 FVKESK, per germline. The CDR3 loop reads CASSLTGHTKVQGPEIV. The CDR3 nucleotides read TGTGCCAGCAGCCTCACCGGCCACACGAAGGTACAGGGCCCTGAAATAGTC.

The chain employs TRBV2 and TRBJ2-7, with TRBD1 identical over 9 bases. The germline CDR1 and CDR2 sequences are SNHLY and FYNNEI. This CDR3 comprises 14 residues. The ends lost 6 bases at V and 4 bases at J; junction bases unmatched: 7. In DNA, the CDR3 is TGTGCCAGCAGATACCGGGACAGGGTTTACGAGCAGTACTTC. Encoded protein: CASRYRDRVYEQYF.